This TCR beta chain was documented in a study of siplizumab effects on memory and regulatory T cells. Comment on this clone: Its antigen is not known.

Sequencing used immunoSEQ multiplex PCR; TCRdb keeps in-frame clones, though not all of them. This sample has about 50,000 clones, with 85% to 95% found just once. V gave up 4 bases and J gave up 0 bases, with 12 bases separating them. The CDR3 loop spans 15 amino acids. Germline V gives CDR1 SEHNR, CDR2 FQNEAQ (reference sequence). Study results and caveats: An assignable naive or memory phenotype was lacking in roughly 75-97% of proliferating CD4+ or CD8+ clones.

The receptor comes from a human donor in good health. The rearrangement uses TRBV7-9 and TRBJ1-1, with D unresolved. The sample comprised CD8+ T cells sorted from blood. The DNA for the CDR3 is TGTGCCAGCAGCTCTTATCGGGGAATGAACACTGAAGCTTTCTTT. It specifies CASSSYRGMNTEAFF. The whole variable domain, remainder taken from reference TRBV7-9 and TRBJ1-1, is DTGVSQNPRHKITKRGQNVTFRCDPISEHNRLYWYRQTLGQGPEFLTYFQNEAQLEKSRLLSDRFSAERPKGSFSTLEIQRTEQGDSAMYLCASSSYRGMNTEAFFGQGTRLTVV.